This T cell receptor (beta chain) was sequenced for a study of blood T cell repertoires in COVID-19. Germline assignment: CDR1 SGHKS and CDR2 YYEKEE (reference sequence). The CDR3 has 16 amino acids. Trimming removed 4 bases from V and 0 bases from J; junction bases left unmatched: 9. The method was immunoSEQ multiplex PCR; TCRdb's version includes in-frame clones alone and lacks a portion of them. This table holds under 450,000 clones, 75% to 90% found once. The chain recombines TRBV5-5 with TRBJ1-2, with 7 nucleotides matching TRBD1. The TCR originated in a woman in her forties with COVID-19, enrolled during active disease. The sample comprised peripheral blood. In nucleotides, the CDR3 is TGTGCCAGCAGCCGGGAAAGGGACAGTTCTAACTATGGCTACACCTTC. Protein sequence: CASSRERDSSNYGYTF.